A selection of T cell receptor beta chains follows, all from one sample in a study of spatial heterogeneity in lung cancer. TCRdb re-derived calls from the 5' RACE reads in MiXCR, one entry per CDR3 protein. In the table there are fewer than 15,000 distinct CDR3 sequences, 3.2% of which are singletons. The sequenced sample was lung tumor tissue, obtained at surgery. These receptors were collected from a male donor with early-stage non-small cell lung cancer. CDR3s leave out the opening cysteine and the closing phenylalanine or tryptophan. The D gene is left open where the match is weak.

v_gene,j_gene,len,d_gene,CDR3aa
TRBV28,TRBJ2-5,12,TRBD1,ASSSPTGVETQY
TRBV14,TRBJ1-1,11,NA,ASSFGRDTEAF
TRBV11-1,TRBJ2-5,16,NA,ASSLEPVLTSDQETQY
TRBV15,TRBJ1-3,19,NA,ATSRDRVLSRQAISGNTIY
TRBV6-2/TRBV6-3,TRBJ2-3,15,NA,ASSYSPSHRQTDTQY
TRBV7-2,TRBJ2-5,12,NA,ASSLAWGQETQY
TRBV20-1,TRBJ2-1,14,TRBD2,SARVMRGGIDNEQF
TRBV6-2/TRBV6-3,TRBJ1-1,13,TRBD1,ASSYINRGPTEAF
TRBV28,TRBJ1-1,12,TRBD1,ASRRQGAGTEAF
TRBV28,TRBJ1-5,13,TRBD1,ASTTGQGAGQPQH
TRBV6-6,TRBJ1-5,10,NA,ASSDPGPPQH
TRBV7-3,TRBJ2-5,14,TRBD2,ASSLTASGGKETQY
TRBV29-1,TRBJ2-1,10,NA,SVQQGMGEQF
TRBV20-1,TRBJ2-4,13,NA,SAKESSGAKNMQY
TRBV5-6,TRBJ2-1,15,NA,ASSLELWQGSYNEQF
TRBV2,TRBJ1-3,12,NA,ASSETIGRSAIY
TRBV6-2/TRBV6-3,TRBJ2-2,10,NA,ASSNPRGELF
TRBV7-3,TRBJ2-1,13,TRBD2,ASSLGLAAYNEQF
TRBV4-3,TRBJ2-5,12,NA,ASSQDWGQETQY
TRBV5-4,TRBJ1-1,12,NA,ASSPAVENTEAF
TRBV27,TRBJ1-5,13,NA,ASSLSTGPNQPQH
TRBV5-1,TRBJ1-2,12,NA,ASSTEGRNYGYT
TRBV19,TRBJ1-6,12,NA,ASSPGGYNSPLH
TRBV5-1,TRBJ2-3,12,TRBD2,ASTAGGRQDTQY
TRBV24-1,TRBJ1-5,12,NA,ATSDLNGNQPQH
TRBV7-8,TRBJ2-7,11,TRBD1,ASSQRQGLEQY
TRBV3-1,TRBJ2-1,13,NA,ASSDRGVSYNEQF
TRBV3-1,TRBJ1-1,12,NA,ASSQVGSNTEAF
TRBV4-2,TRBJ2-3,13,NA,ASSQASFNADTQY
TRBV11-2,TRBJ1-4,11,TRBD1,ASSLDRVEKLF
TRBV7-8,TRBJ2-3,17,TRBD2,ASSPGLAGGNLRRDTQY
TRBV7-9,TRBJ1-2,13,NA,ASSLQAARSYGYT
TRBV5-1,TRBJ2-7,10,NA,ASSPQGIEQY
TRBV29-1,TRBJ2-7,10,NA,SVAPLRGEQY
TRBV7-6,TRBJ2-2,16,TRBD2,ASSPSSLAGSRNGELF
TRBV7-2,TRBJ1-5,13,NA,ASSLGSGVGQPQH
TRBV10-3,TRBJ1-2,11,NA,AISVGQSGGYT
TRBV7-2,TRBJ2-6,13,NA,ASSPNPGGANVLT
TRBV2,TRBJ2-3,11,NA,ASTWAPGDTQY
TRBV5-4,TRBJ2-3,13,TRBD2,ASSLARAGGDTQY
TRBV7-2,TRBJ1-2,11,TRBD1,ASSLQGAYGYT
TRBV7-9,TRBJ1-3,13,NA,ASSLSGPLGNTIY
TRBV5-1,TRBJ2-3,14,TRBD2,ASSPDVAGASDTQY